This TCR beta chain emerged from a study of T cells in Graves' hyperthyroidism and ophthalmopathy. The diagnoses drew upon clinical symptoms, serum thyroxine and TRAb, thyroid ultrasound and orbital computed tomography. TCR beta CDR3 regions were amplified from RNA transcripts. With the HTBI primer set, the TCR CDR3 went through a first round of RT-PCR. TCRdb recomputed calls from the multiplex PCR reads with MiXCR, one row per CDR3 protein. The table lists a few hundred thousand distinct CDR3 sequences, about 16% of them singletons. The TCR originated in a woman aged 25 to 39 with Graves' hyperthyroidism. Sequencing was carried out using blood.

CDR3 nucleotide sequence: TGCAGTGCTACCGAAAGTCGGAGTCCCAACACCGGGGAGCTGTTTTTT. Translation: CSATESRSPNTGELFF. V is TRBV20-1 and J is TRBJ2-2; D is unclear. This CDR3 has 16 residues. The germline CDR1 and CDR2 sequences are DFQATT and SNEGSKA (reference sequence). Trimming took 4 bases from V and 2 from J, leaving 17 bases between them.